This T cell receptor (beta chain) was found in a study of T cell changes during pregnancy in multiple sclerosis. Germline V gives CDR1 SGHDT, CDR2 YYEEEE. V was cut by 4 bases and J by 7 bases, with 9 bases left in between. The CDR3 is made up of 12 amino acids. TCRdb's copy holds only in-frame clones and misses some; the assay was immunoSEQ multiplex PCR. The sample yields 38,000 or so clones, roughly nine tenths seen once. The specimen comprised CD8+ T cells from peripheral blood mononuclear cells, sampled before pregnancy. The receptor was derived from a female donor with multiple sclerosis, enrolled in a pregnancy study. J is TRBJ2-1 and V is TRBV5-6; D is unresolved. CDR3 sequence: CASSPSLNEQFF. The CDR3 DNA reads TGTGCCAGCAGCCCTTCACTTAATGAGCAGTTCTTC.